Listed below are T cell receptor beta chains from one sample, sequenced in a study of T cell repertoires in cytomegalovirus infection. Via MiXCR, TCRdb re-called the reads, giving one row per CDR3 protein. The table lists 450,000 to 650,000 distinct CDR3 sequences, over 35% of them singletons. What these receptors recognize is not known. The sequenced sample was cultured PBMCs, obtained from culture after CMV antigen stimulation. The receptors were gathered from a human donor in good health (CMV status not recorded). Some clones in this sample may be carry-over from other donors' samples. Each CDR3 is given with its conserved first and last residue. D genes are given only for firm matches. Size is omitted from some rows. Given values are once, few, many or a class for expanded clones.

j_call,d_call,clone_size,v_call,cdr3_nt,cdr3_aa
TRBJ2-5,NA,NA,TRBV27,TGTGCCAGCAGCCCCTTGGGATTGGGGACCCAGTACTTC,CASSPLGLGTQYF
TRBJ2-3,TRBD2,NA,TRBV7-8,TGTGCCAGCAGCCGTAGATTGAGAGCGGGAGGTGCTTTAGATACGCAGTATTTT,CASSRRLRAGGALDTQYF
TRBJ1-1,NA,NA,TRBV7-9,TGTGCCAGCAGCCGAGCCTCCAGGGAACTCATCCACTTT,CASSRASRELIHF
TRBJ2-7,NA,few,TRBV20-1,TGCAGTGCCTTCCCCCCAAGCGGCGCCTACGAGCAGTACTTC,CSAFPPSGAYEQYF
TRBJ2-5,NA,few,TRBV20-1,TGCAGTGCTAGGGCGGACATGGTTAATGTTGAGACCCAGTACTTC,CSARADMVNVETQYF
TRBJ1-2,TRBD1,NA,TRBV5-1,TGCGCCAGCAGCCCGTGGACAGGCGGCTATGGCTACACCTTC,CASSPWTGGYGYTF
TRBJ2-5,TRBD1,many,TRBV7-2,TGTGCCAGCAGCTCGCGCGGACAGGGGGCGAGAGAGACCCAGTACTTC,CASSSRGQGARETQYF
TRBJ1-6,NA,NA,TRBV4-1,TGCGCCAGCAGCCAAGATCTGGATTCACCCCTCCACTTT,CASSQDLDSPLHF
TRBJ1-2,TRBD1,few,TRBV6-1,TGTGCCAGCAGCGCCCTGGACAGGGCTGGCTATGGCTACACCTTC,CASSALDRAGYGYTF
TRBJ2-1,TRBD2,many,TRBV7-2,TGTGCCAGCAGCTTAGTTAGCGGGGGGGACAATGAGCAGTTCTTC,CASSLVSGGDNEQFF
TRBJ1-5,NA,once,TRBV4-2,TGTGCCAGCAGCCAAGATTTTAATCAGCCCCAGCATTTT,CASSQDFNQPQHF
TRBJ2-3,NA,NA,TRBV6-5,TGTGCCAGCAGTTACTATAGCGCTTCTAATACAGATACGCAGTATTTT,CASSYYSASNTDTQYF
TRBJ2-2,NA,few,TRBV7-2,TGTGCCAGCAGCTTAGATGGGAGCGACAGGCGGGGGTTGTGGTCGGCCGGGGAGCTGTTTTTT,CASSLDGSDRRGLWSAGELFF
TRBJ1-5,NA,many,TRBV12-5,TGTGCTAGTGGCCTCGCAGAACACTTCAGGGACGGCAATTATCATAGCAATCAGCCCCAGCATTTT,CASGLAEHFRDGNYHSNQPQHF
TRBJ2-5,NA,NA,TRBV10-3,TGTGCCATCAGTTCCTCAGGGACAATAGAGACCCAGTACTTC,CAISSSGTIETQYF
TRBJ2-7,TRBD2,many,TRBV7-2,TGTGCCAGCAGCACCCTTTGGACTAGCTTAGCCTACGAGCAGTACTTC,CASSTLWTSLAYEQYF
TRBJ2-3,NA,few,TRBV25-1,TGTGCCAGCAGTGAATTGGAGAAGGGGCCAGATACGCAGTATTTT,CASSELEKGPDTQYF
TRBJ2-1,TRBD1,many,TRBV9,TGTGCCAGCAGCGTAGGACGACAGGGTGGTGAGCAGTTCTTC,CASSVGRQGGEQFF
TRBJ1-5,NA,NA,TRBV7-2,TGTGCCAGCAGCCCCAATGCGGGGTTCCAGCCCCAGCATTTT,CASSPNAGFQPQHF
TRBJ2-3,NA,few,TRBV7-8,TGTGCCAGCAGCTACAGGACATTTGGTACAGATACGCAGTATTTT,CASSYRTFGTDTQYF
TRBJ1-1,NA,few,TRBV12-3/TRBV12-4,TGTGCCAGCAGACCAACAGGGTGGACTGAAGCTTTCTTT,CASRPTGWTEAFF
TRBJ2-1,NA,NA,TRBV9,TGTGCCAGCAGCGTAGACGGGGGCGGCCCTAACAATGAGCAGTTCTTC,CASSVDGGGPNNEQFF
TRBJ2-3,TRBD2,many,TRBV7-8,TGTGCCAGCAGCTTATTAGCGGGGGGGCCAGATACGCAGTATTTT,CASSLLAGGPDTQYF
TRBJ2-2,NA,NA,TRBV7-2,TGTGCCAGCAGATACGCCGGGGAGCTGTTTTTT,CASRYAGELFF
TRBJ2-3,NA,NA,TRBV7-9,TGTGCCAGCAGCTTCCAGCGGTCTAGCACAGATACGCAGTATTTT,CASSFQRSSTDTQYF
TRBJ1-5,NA,NA,TRBV27,TGTGCCAGCAGTCACCCCTGGGCCTACAATCAGCCCCAGCATTTT,CASSHPWAYNQPQHF
TRBJ2-7,TRBD2,few,TRBV11-2,TGTGCCAGCAGCTTCGGACTAGCAAACGAGCAGTACTTC,CASSFGLANEQYF
TRBJ2-1,TRBD2,NA,TRBV20-1,TGCAGTGCTGCACCCGGGACTAGCGGCGGAGGGGGGCAGTTCTTC,CSAAPGTSGGGGQFF
TRBJ2-1,NA,NA,TRBV29-1,TGCAGCGTTGAATTTCCAGGCCTGCAACGGTTCTTC,CSVEFPGLQRFF
TRBJ2-7,NA,NA,TRBV7-8,TGTGCCAGCAGCTTAATCGCAGGCTCCTACGAGCAGTACTTC,CASSLIAGSYEQYF
TRBJ2-7,NA,few,TRBV19,TGTGCCAGTAGTATTGGGTTGACCTACGAGCAGTACTTC,CASSIGLTYEQYF
TRBJ1-1,NA,many,TRBV7-2,TGTGCCAGCAGCCCTCTCCGGGACCAAAGGGCTGAAGCTTTCTTT,CASSPLRDQRAEAFF
TRBJ2-3,NA,NA,TRBV20-1,TGCAGTGCTAGAGAGTACTGGCGGGAAACCTATTATACAGATACGCAGTATTTT,CSAREYWRETYYTDTQYF
TRBJ2-7,TRBD1,NA,TRBV11-2,TGTGCCAGCAGCTTAGAAGGGACAGGGGTTTACGAGCAGTACTTC,CASSLEGTGVYEQYF
TRBJ2-6,NA,NA,TRBV7-6,TGTGCCAGCAGCTTAGAGGTCCGCAGCTCTGGGGCCAACGTCCTGACTTTC,CASSLEVRSSGANVLTF
TRBJ2-1,NA,NA,TRBV20-1,TGCAGTGCTTCGGACCCCTACAATGAGCAGTTCTTC,CSASDPYNEQFF
TRBJ2-2,NA,NA,TRBV7-6,TGTGCCAGCAGCAAAGACCAGAAAGGGGTCGGGGAGCTGTTTTTT,CASSKDQKGVGELFF
TRBJ2-1,TRBD1,NA,TRBV5-4,TGTGCCAGCCGATCGATGACAGGGGTTTACGATGAGCAGTTCTTC,CASRSMTGVYDEQFF
TRBJ1-1,NA,few,TRBV6-1,TGTGCCAGCAGTGGGACAGTACAAAACACTGAAGCTTTCTTT,CASSGTVQNTEAFF
TRBJ1-1,TRBD1,NA,TRBV27,TGTGCCAGCAGTGTCTACAGGGGGCTGGAGGCTGAAGCTTTCTTT,CASSVYRGLEAEAFF
TRBJ2-3,TRBD2,NA,TRBV20-1,TGCAGTGCTAGAGCCGCTAGCGGGAGGCGTTGGACAGATACGCAGTATTTT,CSARAASGRRWTDTQYF
TRBJ2-7,TRBD1,few,TRBV27,TGTGCCAGCAGAGCCGGACAGGGGATAATGTACGAGCAGTACTTC,CASRAGQGIMYEQYF
TRBJ2-3,TRBD2,NA,TRBV11-2,TGTGCCAGCAGCCCTCCGGGGGGGCGGCAGGTAGATACGCAGTATTTT,CASSPPGGRQVDTQYF
TRBJ2-1,NA,NA,TRBV29-1,TGCAGCGTTGTTAGGGTTGACGAGCAGTTCTTC,CSVVRVDEQFF
TRBJ2-3,TRBD2,few,TRBV7-8,TGTGCCAGCAGCTCCCGTCTCGGGACTAGAGGAGATACGCAGTATTTT,CASSSRLGTRGDTQYF
TRBJ2-2,NA,NA,TRBV25-1,TGTGCCAGCCAACAGGGATCCCCCGGGGAGCTGTTTTTT,CASQQGSPGELFF
TRBJ2-1,TRBD2,NA,TRBV12-3/TRBV12-4,TGTGCCAGCAGTCCAACTAGCGGGACTTCCAATGAGCAGTTCTTC,CASSPTSGTSNEQFF
TRBJ2-2,NA,few,TRBV2,TGTGCCAGCAGACAACGGCGCCCGAACACCGGGGAGCTGTTTTTT,CASRQRRPNTGELFF
TRBJ1-2,NA,NA,TRBV29-1,TGCAGCGTTGATGGGGGGGTATCCTATCGGGATGGCTACACCTTC,CSVDGGVSYRDGYTF
TRBJ2-1,TRBD2,NA,TRBV7-4,TGTGCCAGCAGCTTAGTACCGGGGGGGAGTGGAAATGAGCAGTTCTTC,CASSLVPGGSGNEQFF
TRBJ1-1,TRBD1,few,TRBV4-1,TGCGCCAGCAGCCCGTACAGGGGCCAGGGCACTGAAGCTTTCTTT,CASSPYRGQGTEAFF